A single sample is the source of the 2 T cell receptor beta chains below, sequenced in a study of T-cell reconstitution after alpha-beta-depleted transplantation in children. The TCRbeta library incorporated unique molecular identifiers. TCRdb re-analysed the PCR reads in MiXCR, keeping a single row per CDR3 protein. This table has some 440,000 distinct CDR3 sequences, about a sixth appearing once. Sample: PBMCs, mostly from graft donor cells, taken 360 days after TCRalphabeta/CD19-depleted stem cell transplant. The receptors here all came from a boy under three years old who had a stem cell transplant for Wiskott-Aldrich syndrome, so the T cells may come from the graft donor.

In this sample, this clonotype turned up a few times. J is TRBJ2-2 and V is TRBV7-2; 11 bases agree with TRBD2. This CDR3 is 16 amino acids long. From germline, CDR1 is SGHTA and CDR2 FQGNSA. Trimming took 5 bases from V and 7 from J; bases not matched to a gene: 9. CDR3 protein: CASSILAGGVGGELFF. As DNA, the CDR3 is TGTGCCAGCAGCATTCTAGCGGGAGGAGTTGGCGGGGAGCTGTTTTTT.

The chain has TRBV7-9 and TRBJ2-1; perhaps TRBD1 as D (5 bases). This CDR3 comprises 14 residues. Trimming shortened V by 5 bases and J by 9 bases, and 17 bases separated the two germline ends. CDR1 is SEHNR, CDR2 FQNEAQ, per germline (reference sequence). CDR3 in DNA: TGTGCCAGCAGCCCTGGGCCAGGGTATACTGAGCAGTTCTTC. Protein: CASSPGPGYTEQFF. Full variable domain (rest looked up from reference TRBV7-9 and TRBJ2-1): DTGVSQNPRHKITKRGQNVTFRCDPISEHNRLYWYRQTLGQGPEFLTYFQNEAQLEKSRLLSDRFSAERPKGSFSTLEIQRTEQGDSAMYLCASSPGPGYTEQFFGPGTRLTVL.